This T cell receptor beta chain emerged from a study of blood T cell repertoires in COVID-19 (dated by TCRdb to 2020 to 2021). Broadly, across the study: Recovered participants in ImmuneRACE Cohort 3 were defined as having two consecutive negative NP/OP PCR tests, clearance from a healthcare professional, or resolution of symptoms. Samples covering the acute and convalescent phases of COVID-19 were provided by collaborators in the United States, Italy and Spain. The prospective study material was composed of cDNA or gDNA derived from T cells, B-cell-depleted T cells, or PBMCs. Subjects who had been exposed to COVID-19, were actively infected with it, or had recovered from it provided the deeply sampled blood TCRbeta repertoires that made up the dataset. A freely available public database, intended as a resource for researchers studying the immune response to SARS-CoV-2, is where the repertoires were released. Samples came from the ongoing ImmuneRACE study (first 160 participants) plus 1,254 subjects from 6 global collaborators. Sample metadata almost always included a de-identified subject ID, COVID-19 status, age in years and sex. Where available, HLA class I and class II types were taken from metadata supplied by the sample provider and were not determined by assay-based typing.

What the authors observed across the whole study: The amount of clinical and demographic metadata varied by source and participant and was provided uncurated.

Participants in the prospective study were aged about 18 to 100 years, lived in about two dozen United States geographic areas, and enrolled through a virtual design. In the prospective study, cohorts were assigned on the basis of participant-reported clinical history obtained from a screening survey and a study questionnaire. Mobile phlebotomists in the prospective study collected whole blood, serum and a nasopharyngeal or oropharyngeal swab from every participant. Additional blood draws and questionnaires over an approximately two-month period could optionally be provided by prospective study participants. Before DNA extraction, prospective study blood samples were shipped either frozen or at room temperature. Trimming takes 2 bases off V and 2 bases off J; junction bases not matched to a gene: 5. The CDR3 runs 15 amino acids, cysteine and phenylalanine included. CDR3 DNA only is kept here, 45 bases in frame from base 1. CDR1 and CDR2 are drawn from the germline V gene: SNHLY, FYNNEI.

Of note for this clone: Its antigen remains undetermined. Base-call qualities are not available, and no considerably larger clone is one nucleotide away.

TCRbeta CDR3 regions were amplified from genomic DNA by means of the immunoSEQ Assay, a bias-controlled multiplex PCR. The study's own analysis went as follows. The number of nucleated cells in each sample was estimated from the amplification of reference gene primers within the assay. To quantify the absolute abundance of each unique TCRbeta CDR3 rearrangement, sequence reads were collapsed and filtered. For each sample, productive Simpson clonality was calculated as the square root of Simpson's diversity index across productive rearrangements. What TCRdb holds here is the immuneACCESS table cut down to in-frame rearrangements. Part of the clones is not present; checked against another copy, under half of the missing clones reflect an unresolved V gene, and the others are unexplained. That table is the source of V, J and clone size, and D and trimming were worked out from the DNA. Within this sample are approximately 250,000 clones, with roughly 91% of them counted one time only. Clones ranked in the top ten supply approximately 2% of the sample.

This chain joins TRBV2 to TRBJ2-5; the junction holds 7 bases that match TRBD2. The sequenced sample was PBMCs or T cells enriched from blood (not recorded which). The clonotype was recovered from a woman aged 55-69 years in a cohort exposed to, infected with or recovered from COVID-19 (not recorded which). The CDR3 here reads CASSERPGGQETQYF. The nucleotide sequence reads as follows: TGTGCCAGCAGTGAACGACCGGGGGGACAAGAGACCCAGTACTTC.